This TCR beta chain appears in the sequencing data of a study of beta chain features in type 1 diabetes. Study in general: The patients were much like the healthy donors in age, gender and cell yields. Study-wide points: The study found moderately but significantly shorter TCRB CDR3s in all four CD4+ subsets of Type 1 diabetes patients. Insertion counts at VDJ junctions were lower in type 1 diabetes patients, who also showed more deletions there.

Investigators reverse transcribed all isolated RNA, so they sequenced expressed TCRB transcripts. Deep immunoSEQ sequencing covered naive, central memory and regulatory T cell samples. TCRdb keeps only in-frame clones here, not all; method: immunoSEQ multiplex PCR. The table includes just over 600,000 clones, roughly 15% detected once. In the case of this clone: The antigen is unknown.

Trimming pared 4 bases from V and 4 bases from J, leaving 7 bases between. The V gene's germline CDR1 is MRHNA and CDR2 SNTAGT. The CDR3 contains 13 residues. The sequenced sample was naive CD4+ T cells from blood. The gene calls are TRBV6-4 and TRBJ2-2; no reliable D call. This TCR came from a man in his late teens or twenties in good health. CDR3 residues: CASSGRVTGELFF. Here the CDR3 DNA reads TGTGCCAGCAGTGGGAGAGTCACCGGGGAGCTGTTTTTT.